This entry lists 19 T cell receptor beta chains sequenced from one sample in a study of blood T cells in healthy people across ages. Primed by a sample-barcoded 5' primer and a J-beta primer mix, a second PCR proceeded for about 7 to 11 cycles. TCRdb used MiXCR to reprocess the 5' RACE reads, holding one entry per CDR3 protein. The sample holds hundreds of thousands of distinct CDR3 sequences, 35% to 50% seen once. The specimen was blood. Receptors originate from a man at least 80 years old in good health.

Concerning this clonotype itself: At one end, the junction sequence differs from germline, possibly due to a read error. The rearrangement links TRBV7-9 to TRBJ2-5; D not resolved. The CDR3 covers 15 residues. Germline V gives CDR1 SEHNR, CDR2 FQNEAQ (reference sequence). DNA for the CDR3: TGTGCCAGCATCCCTTTTGTTATACCGAAAGAGGCCCAGTACTTC. Protein product: CASIPFVIPKEAQYF.

This clonotype was detected ten times or more. One base away lies a much larger clone, so this may be a sequencing read error. This rearrangement joins TRBV5-1 to TRBJ2-7; no definite D call. This CDR3 has 14 residues. CDR1 and CDR2 from the germline V gene are SGHRS and YFSETQ. The V gene lost 4 bases and the J gene lost 0 bases, with 11 bases spanning the gap. The CDR3 region is CASSVALNSYEQYF. The DNA for the CDR3 is TGCGCCAGCAGCGTGGCACTGAACTCCTACGAGCAGTACTTC.

The J gene is TRBJ2-1, the V gene TRBV10-3; TRBD2 agrees at 8 bases. Germline V gene data show CDR1 as ENHRY and CDR2 as SYGVKD. This CDR3 region has 14 residues. The V and J ends lost 10 bases and 0 bases, in that order; junction bases with no gene match: 5. The CDR3 here is CATIAGPSYNEQFF. CDR3 DNA: TGTGCCACGATAGCGGGGCCCTCCTACAATGAGCAGTTCTTC.

CDR3 loop: CASSYPAAARGGLSYEQYF. The CDR3 coding sequence is TGTGCCAGCAGTTACCCCGCCGCCGCCCGGGGGGGCTTGAGTTACGAGCAGTACTTC. The J gene is TRBJ2-7, the V gene TRBV6-2 or TRBV6-3; 8 bases are shared with TRBD2. This CDR3 comprises 19 residues. Germline V gene lookup returns CDR1 MNHEY and CDR2 SVGEGT. Trimming at V came to 2 bases and at J to 4 bases, leaving 19 bases not matched to a gene.

V gene TRBV27 combines with J gene TRBJ1-1; D is unclear. V was pared by 0 bases and J by 3 bases, with 11 bases between. The germline V gene encodes CDR1 MNHEY and CDR2 SMNVEV (reference sequence). This CDR3 comprises 15 residues. In nucleotides, the CDR3 is TGTGCCAGCAGTTTATCGGTCAGGCCGGACACTGAAGCTTTCTTT. The encoded protein is CASSLSVRPDTEAFF.

A note on this clonotype: Being one base from a much bigger clone, this may be a read error. V and J are TRBV5-5 and TRBJ2-6, with a possible D match to TRBD1 (6 bases). Germline values: CDR1 SGHKS, CDR2 YYEKEE (reference sequence). The CDR3 contains 15 residues. The CDR3 nucleotides read TGTGCCTGCAGCCCCTCAGGGGTGGGGGCCAACGTCCTGACTTTC. Its protein is CACSPSGVGANVLTF.

This chain connects TRBV4-3 to TRBJ1-2, with 11 bases matching TRBD1. The CDR3 loop spans 17 amino acids. Germline values: CDR1 LGHNA, CDR2 YSLEER. The V gene end was trimmed by 3 bases and the J gene end by 6 bases; junction bases not matched to a gene: 12. The CDR3 DNA follows: TGCGCCAGCAGCCAGGCGCCCCGGACAGGGGGCGTAGATGGCTACACCTTC. Amino acid sequence: CASSQAPRTGGVDGYTF.

This chain connects TRBV11-2 to TRBJ2-3; 9 nucleotides agree with TRBD2. V dropped 1 base and J dropped 4; count of bases not matched to a gene: 3. Germline CDR1 and CDR2: SGHAT and FQNNGV. The CDR3 runs to 15 residues. The CDR3: CASSLVGGGADTQYF. The CDR3 nucleotides read TGTGCCAGCAGCTTAGTTGGCGGGGGGGCAGATACGCAGTATTTT.

There are many counts of this clonotype. This chain joins TRBV29-1 and TRBJ2-3; 8 nucleotides agree with TRBD1. Germline CDR1 reads SQVTM; CDR2 reads ANQGSEA. V trimming: 6 bases; J trimming: 1 base; junction bases outside the gene matches: 6. This CDR3 has 14 amino acids. The CDR3: CSVGQGTGTDTQYF. As DNA, the CDR3 is TGCAGCGTCGGACAGGGAACGGGCACAGATACGCAGTATTTT.

This clonotype was recorded once. V usage is TRBV7-2 and J usage is TRBJ1-4, with D possibly TRBD1 on 6 matching bases. The CDR3 has 15 amino acids. Per the germline V gene, CDR1 is SGHTA and CDR2 is FQGNSA. V lost 5 bases and J lost 8, with 18 bases in between. DNA of the CDR3: TGTGCCAGCAGCCCCCTAGGAGGGGGTGGGGAAAAACTGTTTTTT. Translated: CASSPLGGGGEKLFF.

This clonotype was detected ten times or more. The rearrangement uses TRBV24-1 and TRBJ2-3; 9 positions match TRBD2. CDR3 length equals 15 residues. Germline V gene data show CDR1 as KGHDR and CDR2 as SFDVKD. The V gene end was trimmed by 9 bases and the J gene end by 1 base; junction bases not matched to a gene: 7. CDR3 sequence: CATRSSGVGTDTQYF. CDR3 nucleotides: TGTGCCACCCGCTCTAGCGGGGTGGGCACAGATACGCAGTATTTT.

In regard to this clonotype: A read error may produce the germline difference seen at one junction end. This rearrangement joins TRBV20-1 to TRBJ1-1, with unresolved D. This CDR3 is built from 13 residues. Germline loops: CDR1 DFQATT, CDR2 SNEGSKA (reference sequence). The CDR3 protein is CSSRGQPNAEAFF. The CDR3 nucleotides are TGCAGTTCTAGAGGGCAGCCGAACGCTGAAGCTTTCTTT.

In this sample, this clonotype turned up a few times. The chain links TRBV4-2 to TRBJ2-5; no clear D. The CDR3 consists of 12 residues. Trimming removed 5 bases from V and 3 bases from J, with 7 bases in between. Germline V gene data show CDR1 as LGHNA and CDR2 as YNFKEQ. CDR3 residues: CASSATEETQYF. The CDR3 bases are TGTGCCAGCAGCGCGACTGAAGAGACCCAGTACTTC.

This clonotype came up a few times. The rearrangement links TRBV24-1 to TRBJ2-1; D is undetermined. Per germline, CDR1 KGHDR and CDR2 SFDVKD. This CDR3 is built from 13 residues. V was cut by 5 bases and J by 6 bases, with 10 bases left in between. CDR3 DNA sequence: TGTGCCACCAGTGTGTCCGGTTCCAATGAGCAGTTCTTC. Amino acid sequence: CATSVSGSNEQFF.

This chain joins TRBV6-1 and TRBJ2-4; 10 nucleotides agree with TRBD2. The DNA end favors TRBJ2-7, so the J call may be wrong. Germline V gives CDR1 MNHNS, CDR2 SASEGT. The length of the CDR3 is 13 residues. As DNA, the CDR3 is TGTGCCAGTACAGCGGGAGGGAAAGGCGAGCAGTACTTC. Its protein product is CASTAGGKGEQYF.

Worth noting for this clonotype: At one end, the junction sequence differs from germline, possibly due to a read error. This sequence joins TRBV9 and TRBJ2-5; D gene uncertain. The CDR3 runs to 15 residues. CDR1 is SGDLS and CDR2 is YYNGEE in the germline V gene. CDR3 nucleotides: TGTGCCAGCAGCCCTAGGAACGCCGGGCAGGAGACCCAGTATTTC. Residues: CASSPRNAGQETQYF.

Only a few counts were recorded for this clonotype. The chain has TRBV7-2 and TRBJ2-2, with 14 bases aligning to TRBD2. CDR3 length: 15 amino acids. In germline, CDR1 is SGHTA, CDR2 FQGNSA. Losses at the gene ends were 5 bases for V and 7 bases for J; bases not matched to a gene: 3. CDR3 loop: CASSGLAGGVGELFF. The CDR3 DNA reads as TGTGCCAGCAGCGGACTAGCGGGAGGAGTCGGGGAGCTGTTTTTT. The full variable domain, in which reference TRBV7-2 and TRBJ2-2 provide the parts outside the CDR3, is GAGVSQSPSNKVTEKGKDVELRCDPISGHTALYWYRQSLGQGLEFLIYFQGNSAPDKSGLPSDRFSAERTGGSVSTLTIQRTQQEDSAVYLCASSGLAGGVGELFFGEGSRLTVL.

The sample holds one count of this clonotype. With a much larger clone just one base away, this may be a read error. The chain joins TRBV28 to TRBJ2-7, with a weak D call TRBD1 (6 bases). Trimming shortened V by 9 bases and J by 5 bases, and 20 bases separated the two germline ends. Germline V CDR1 and CDR2: MDHEN, SYDVKM. The CDR3 spans 14 residues. The CDR3 is CASTGGGLLHEQYF. The CDR3 nucleotides are TGTGCCAGTACGGGTGGGGGCCTTCTCCACGAGCAGTACTTC.

As to this clonotype: A single base separates this from a much larger clone, so it may be a read error. J is TRBJ2-7 and V is TRBV7-9; 8 bases fit TRBD1. The ends lost 7 bases at V and 7 bases at J; junction bases unmatched: 9. CDR3 length: 13 amino acids. The V gene's germline CDR1 is SEHNR and CDR2 FQNEAQ (reference sequence). The CDR3 bases are TGTGCCAGCAACCGGACAGGGTCTGGGGAGCAGTACTTC. This translates into CASNRTGSGEQYF.